Following are 28 T cell receptor beta chains from one sample sequenced in a study of blood T cell repertoires in COVID-19 (dated by TCRdb to the early 2020s). The library was produced with the immunoSEQ multiplex PCR assay. What TCRdb holds here is the immuneACCESS table cut down to in-frame rearrangements. Part of the clones is not present; checked against another copy, under half of the missing clones reflect an unresolved V gene, and the others are unexplained. This sample has about 160,000 clones in its table, and about 77% of those were observed once. The ten largest clones add up to approximately 15% of the sample. Specimen: peripheral blood. The receptor set was obtained from a woman aged 80 or older with acute or convalescent COVID-19.

The chain uses TRBV28 and TRBJ1-1; D ambiguous. Germline values: CDR1 MDHEN, CDR2 SYDVKM. V was trimmed by 6 bases and J by 5 bases, leaving 10 bases between them. The CDR3 runs to 12 residues. In DNA, the CDR3 is TGTGCCAGCAGCCTCTCCGTAACTGAAGCTTTCTTT. Residues: CASSLSVTEAFF.

This rearrangement joins TRBV28 to TRBJ1-2; possible D gene TRBD1, 6 bases. Trimming took 5 bases from V and 5 from J, leaving 12 bases between them. CDR3 size: 13 residues. CDR1 and CDR2 from the germline V gene are MDHEN and SYDVKM. The CDR3 sequence: CASSATTGYGYTF. In DNA, the CDR3 is TGTGCCAGCAGTGCCACCACAGGGTATGGCTACACCTTC.

The chain carries TRBV7-9 and TRBJ2-3; D is perhaps TRBD1 (6 bases). Germline V gene data show CDR1 as SEHNR and CDR2 as FQNEAQ (reference sequence). V lost 6 bases and J lost 9, with 10 bases in between. The CDR3 extends over 11 amino acids. In nucleotides, the CDR3 is TGTGCCAGCAGATCAGGGGCCACGCAGTATTTT. It translates to CASRSGATQYF. Variable domain in full (rest from reference TRBV7-9 and TRBJ2-3): DTGVSQNPRHKITKRGQNVTFRCDPISEHNRLYWYRQTLGQGPEFLTYFQNEAQLEKSRLLSDRFSAERPKGSFSTLEIQRTEQGDSAMYLCASRSGATQYFGPGTRLTVL.

The sample holds a few counts of this clone. V is TRBV19 and J is TRBJ2-7; maybe TRBD2 (6 bases). Trimming cost V 5 bases and J 3 bases, with 20 bases left between them. The length of the CDR3 is 16 residues. Germline V lookup: CDR1 LNHDA, CDR2 SQIVND (reference sequence). DNA for the CDR3: TGTGCCAGTAGTCCGTTAAGGGCGGGGTCCTTCTACGAGCAGTACTTC. This encodes CASSPLRAGSFYEQYF.

This chain links TRBV5-1 with TRBJ2-5, with D possibly being TRBD2 (6 bases). The CDR3 is 14 amino acids. Per the germline V gene, CDR1 is SGHRS and CDR2 is YFSETQ. Trimming cost V 4 bases and J 5 bases, with 15 bases left between them. The CDR3 here is CASSAGLRRETQYF. In DNA form, the CDR3 reads TGCGCCAGCAGCGCGGGACTCAGGCGGGAGACCCAGTACTTC.

The rearrangement uses TRBV27 and TRBJ1-6; 8 nucleotides align to TRBD1. This CDR3 has 14 amino acids. V trimming: 1 base; J trimming: 9 bases; junction bases outside the gene matches: 2. Per germline, CDR1 MNHEY and CDR2 SMNVEV (reference sequence). CDR3 DNA sequence: TGTGCCAGCAGTTTATGGACAGGGATTTCACCCCTCCACTTT. Amino acid sequence: CASSLWTGISPLHF.

The rearrangement links TRBV18 to TRBJ2-2, with TRBD2 as a possible D gene (6 bases). Germline CDR1 is KGHSH and CDR2 is LQKENI. This CDR3 has 14 amino acids. Trimming cost V 6 bases and J 6 bases, with 14 bases left between them. The CDR3 protein is CASSSGTPAGELFF. The CDR3 nucleotides are TGTGCCAGCTCTTCTGGGACTCCCGCCGGGGAGCTGTTTTTT.

J is TRBJ2-2 and V is TRBV10-1; 8 nucleotides line up with TRBD1. V lost 5 bases, J lost 6 bases, and 5 bases stayed unmatched. In germline, CDR1 is WNHNN, CDR2 SYGVQD (reference sequence). CDR3 length equals 14 residues. As DNA, the CDR3 is TGCGCCAGCAGTCCCAACAGGGGGGCCGGGGAGCTGTTTTTT. This sequence encodes CASSPNRGAGELFF.

V gene TRBV27 combines with J gene TRBJ1-1; TRBD1 is a possible D gene (5 bases). Germline V gives CDR1 MNHEY, CDR2 SMNVEV (reference sequence). V lost 8 bases, J lost 1 base, and 14 bases lay in between. The CDR3 is 14 amino acids. The CDR3 is CASSLGGWNTEAFF. The CDR3 DNA reads TGTGCCAGCTCCTTGGGGGGATGGAACACTGAAGCTTTCTTT.

This chain joins TRBV27 and TRBJ1-2; 8 bases align to TRBD1. CDR3 length equals 19 residues. V lost 3 bases and J lost 5; bases outside the gene matches: 20. In germline, CDR1 is MNHEY, CDR2 SMNVEV (reference sequence). The DNA of the CDR3 is TGTGCCAGCAGTTTCCAGGCAGGGGGCGGGTTAGGCACCACGTATGGCTACACCTTC. It yields the protein CASSFQAGGGLGTTYGYTF.

The V and J genes are TRBV2 and TRBJ1-5; perhaps TRBD1 as D (5 bases). This CDR3 comprises 13 residues. Germline-derived CDR1 and CDR2 are SNHLY and FYNNEI. Trimming removed 4 bases at V and 3 bases at J, with 7 bases between. Here the CDR3 reads CASSGQYNQPQHF. CDR3 DNA sequence: TGTGCCAGCAGTGGACAGTACAATCAGCCCCAGCATTTT.

The V and J genes are TRBV18 and TRBJ1-2; D possibly corresponds to TRBD1 (5 bases). The CDR3 totals 14 residues. CDR1 is KGHSH, CDR2 LQKENI, per germline. Trimming shortened V by 0 bases and J by 6 bases, and 11 bases separated the two germline ends. The CDR3 loop is CASSPPSGVDGYTF. The CDR3 region has the DNA TGTGCCAGCTCACCACCGTCGGGGGTGGATGGCTACACCTTC. The full variable domain, its missing parts supplied by reference TRBV18 and TRBJ1-2, is NAGVMQNPRHLVRRRGQEARLRCSPMKGHSHVYWYRQLPEEGLKFMVYLQKENIIDESGMPKERFSAEFPKEGPSILRIQQVVRGDSAAYFCASSPPSGVDGYTFGSGTRLTVV.

The CDR3 bases are TGCGCCAGCAGCTCCGGACAGGGGAAGACAGATACGCAGTATTTT. This encodes CASSSGQGKTDTQYF. The chain recombines TRBV5-1 with TRBJ2-3; 9 bases are shared with TRBD1. This CDR3 is 15 amino acids long. Losses at the gene ends were 3 bases for V and 3 bases for J; bases not matched to a gene: 5. Germline assignment: CDR1 SGHRS and CDR2 YFSETQ.

V usage is TRBV18 and J usage is TRBJ2-7; 7 bases agree with TRBD1. V lost 6 bases, J lost 4 bases, and 6 bases stayed unmatched. CDR3 length: 13 residues. Per germline, CDR1 KGHSH and CDR2 LQKENI. Here the CDR3 reads CASSPGQTYEQYF. In DNA form, the CDR3 reads TGTGCCAGCTCCCCGGGACAGACATACGAGCAGTACTTC.

The V and J genes are TRBV5-1 and TRBJ1-2, with 9 bases aligning to TRBD1. This CDR3 has 14 residues. Germline V gene sequence: CDR1 SGHRS, CDR2 YFSETQ. V trimming: 0 bases; J trimming: 5 bases; junction bases outside the gene matches: 2. As DNA, the CDR3 is TGCGCCAGCAGCTTGGGGACAGGGGTTTATGGCTACACCTTC. It codes for CASSLGTGVYGYTF.

J is TRBJ2-7 and V is TRBV6-5; TRBD1 matches 7 bases. The CDR3 contains 13 residues. Germline CDR1 and CDR2: MNHEY and SVGAGI. The V and J ends lost 10 bases and 4 bases, in that order; junction bases with no gene match: 10. DNA of the CDR3: TGTGCCACCTTAAACCACAGGGGTTACGAGCAGTACTTC. Protein sequence: CATLNHRGYEQYF.

This chain uses TRBV19 with TRBJ2-1; TRBD2 might be the D (6 bases). V was pared by 9 bases and J by 5 bases, with 11 bases between. The CDR3 totals 12 residues. Germline CDR1 is LNHDA and CDR2 is SQIVND (reference sequence). The CDR3 DNA reads TGTGCCAGCCCCTGGGGGGACAATGAGCAGTTCTTC. Amino acids: CASPWGDNEQFF.

Of note for this clone: A much larger clone is a single base away; this may be a read error. V usage is TRBV28 and J usage is TRBJ2-1; 8 bases align to TRBD1. V lost 6 bases and J lost 0; bases outside the gene matches: 4. The CDR3 sequence is 15 residues long. Germline CDR1 and CDR2: MDHEN and SYDVKM. The CDR3 loop reads CASRRQGSSYNEQFF. The CDR3 DNA sequence: TGTGCCAGCAGACGACAGGGGAGCTCCTACAATGAGCAGTTCTTC.

This chain connects TRBV7-3 to TRBJ2-1; 13 bases map to TRBD2. Per the germline V gene, CDR1 is SGHTA and CDR2 is FQGTGA. This CDR3 is built from 16 residues. The ends lost 4 bases at V and 2 bases at J; junction bases unmatched: 2. The CDR3: CASSSGLAGAYNEQFF. DNA for the CDR3: TGTGCCAGCAGCTCTGGACTAGCGGGAGCCTACAATGAGCAGTTCTTC.

This clone was seen once. The V and J genes are TRBV24-1 and TRBJ2-7, with 7 bases aligning to TRBD2. CDR3 size: 17 residues. With V trimmed by 0 bases and J by 1 base, 8 bases remained unmatched. CDR1 KGHDR and CDR2 SFDVKD come from the germline V gene. CDR3 DNA: TGTGCCACCAGTGATTTGCATTCCCCGGGGGGTTCCTACGAGCAGTACTTC. Residues: CATSDLHSPGGSYEQYF.

The gene calls are TRBV27 and TRBJ2-2; TRBD2 aligns across 11 bases. V lost 10 bases and J lost 5; bases outside the gene matches: 9. Germline CDR1 is MNHEY and CDR2 is SMNVEV (reference sequence). This CDR3 has 15 residues. The CDR3 region has the DNA TGTGCCACCTCGTCCTTAGCGGGGGGGACCGGGGAGCTGTTTTTT. Translated, it gives CATSSLAGGTGELFF.

As to this clone: The same CDR3 is also encoded by other DNA sequences in this sample. This chain connects TRBV12-3 or TRBV12-4 to TRBJ1-3; D not resolved. With 3 bases removed from V and 4 bases from J, the gap between germline ends came to 4 bases. This CDR3 comprises 12 residues. For the CDR3, the DNA is TGTGCCAGCAGTTTCGAGGGAAACACCATATATTTT. Translation gives CASSFEGNTIYF.

The J gene is TRBJ2-1, the V gene TRBV20-1; TRBD2 matches at 11 bases. With 5 bases clipped from V and 12 bases from J, the junction kept 3 bases outside the gene matches. The CDR3 totals 11 residues. Germline CDR1 and CDR2: DFQATT and SNEGSKA (reference sequence). DNA of the CDR3: TGCAGTGCTGGCGGACTAGCGGGGCAGTTCTTC. It specifies CSAGGLAGQFF.

The chain carries TRBV5-1 and TRBJ1-1, with 7 bases aligning to TRBD1. Germline V CDR1 and CDR2: SGHRS, YFSETQ. This CDR3 has 15 residues. V shed 4 bases, J shed 5 bases, and the junction held 11 bases outside the gene matches. CDR3 sequence (DNA): TGCGCCAGCAGCCCAACGACAGGGTTAGGTACTGAAGCTTTCTTT. Protein product: CASSPTTGLGTEAFF.

The chain has TRBV28 and TRBJ2-1; the match to TRBD2 covers 9 bases. Looked up from germline, CDR1 is MDHEN and CDR2 is SYDVKM. The CDR3 contains 15 residues. The trim removed 8 bases at V and 1 base at J, leaving 6 bases unmatched. CDR3 in amino acids: CASCSGRPSYNEQFF. For the CDR3, the DNA is TGTGCCAGCTGTAGCGGGAGACCTTCCTACAATGAGCAGTTCTTC.

This clone has more than one count but fewer than ten. J is TRBJ2-1 and V is TRBV11-1, with 13 positions matching TRBD2. The CDR3 has 15 residues. The germline gives CDR1 SGHAT, CDR2 FQDESV (reference sequence). V was pared by 5 bases and J by 8 bases, with 6 bases of the junction left unmatched. The CDR3 reads CASSPLAGGTDEQFF. Written as DNA, the CDR3 is TGTGCCAGCAGCCCACTAGCGGGAGGGACGGATGAGCAGTTCTTC.

The chain has TRBV27 and TRBJ2-3; 8 bases match TRBD1. The V gene end was trimmed by 0 bases and the J gene end by 7 bases; junction bases not matched to a gene: 6. The V gene's germline CDR1 is MNHEY and CDR2 SMNVEV (reference sequence). The CDR3 loop spans 15 amino acids. CDR3 region: CASSLSNRGRNTQYF. Here the CDR3 DNA reads TGTGCCAGCAGTTTATCGAACAGGGGGAGGAATACGCAGTATTTT.

The chain couples TRBV18 to TRBJ1-3, with 9 bases matching TRBD1. With V trimmed by 3 bases and J by 3 bases, 3 bases remained unmatched. Germline values: CDR1 KGHSH, CDR2 LQKENI. The CDR3 has 15 amino acids. The CDR3 reads CASSPDRGGGNTIYF. CDR3 in DNA: TGTGCCAGCTCACCGGACAGGGGTGGTGGAAACACCATATATTTT.